This T cell receptor beta chain was found in a study of Graves' ophthalmopathy and Graves' hyperthyroidism. Whole-study results and caveats: Using 13 signatures, a model distinguished ophthalmopathy from stable hyperthyroidism, reaching about 90% sensitivity and approximately 81% specificity.

CDR1 is SGHTA and CDR2 is FQGNSA in the germline V gene. This CDR3 comprises 11 residues. A remark on this clonotype: What it binds is not known. This clone may be a read error of a much larger clone one base away.

Amplification of TCR beta CDR3 regions used RNA transcripts. First-round RT-PCR relied on HTBI primers, and a second-round multiplex PCR came next. TCRdb re-called the multiplex PCR reads with MiXCR, one entry per CDR3 protein. The sample holds about 420,000 distinct CDR3 sequences, over 20% seen once. V is TRBV7-2 and J is TRBJ2-2; D possibly corresponds to TRBD2 (5 bases). This receptor was obtained from a woman aged 18-29 years with stable Graves' hyperthyroidism. Input material: peripheral blood. The CDR3 protein is CASTTFGELCF. The CDR3 DNA follows: TGTGCCAGCACTACCTTCGGGGAGCTGTGTTTT.